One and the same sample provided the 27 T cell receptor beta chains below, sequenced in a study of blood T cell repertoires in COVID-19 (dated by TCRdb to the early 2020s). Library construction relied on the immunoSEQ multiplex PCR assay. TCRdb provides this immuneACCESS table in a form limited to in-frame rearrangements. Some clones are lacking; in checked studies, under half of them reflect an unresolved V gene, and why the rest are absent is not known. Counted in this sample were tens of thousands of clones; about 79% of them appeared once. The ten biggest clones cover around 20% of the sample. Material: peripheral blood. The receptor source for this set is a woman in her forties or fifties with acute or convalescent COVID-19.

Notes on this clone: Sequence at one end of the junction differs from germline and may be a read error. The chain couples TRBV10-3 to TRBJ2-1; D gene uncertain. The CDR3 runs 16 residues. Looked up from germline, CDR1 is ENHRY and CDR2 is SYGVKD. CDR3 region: CAISDRGRAVSRQILF. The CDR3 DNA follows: TGTGCCATCAGTGACCGCGGTCGAGCAGTATCCCGTCAGATACTCTTC.

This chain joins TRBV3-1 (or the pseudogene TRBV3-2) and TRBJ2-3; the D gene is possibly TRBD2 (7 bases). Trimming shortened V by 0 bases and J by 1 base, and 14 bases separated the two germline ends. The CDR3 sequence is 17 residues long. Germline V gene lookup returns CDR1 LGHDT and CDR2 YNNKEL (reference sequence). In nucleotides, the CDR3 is TGTGCCAGCAGCCAAGACCCGGGGGGCCATGGCACAGATACGCAGTATTTT. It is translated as CASSQDPGGHGTDTQYF.

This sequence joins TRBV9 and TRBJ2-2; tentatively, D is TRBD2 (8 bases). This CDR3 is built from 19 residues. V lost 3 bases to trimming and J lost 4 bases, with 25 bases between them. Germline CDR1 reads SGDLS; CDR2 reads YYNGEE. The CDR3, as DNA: TGTGCCAGCAGCGGAAGCGGGAGAACAGGGGTCGGTGGCACCGGGGAGCTGTTTTTT. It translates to CASSGSGRTGVGGTGELFF.

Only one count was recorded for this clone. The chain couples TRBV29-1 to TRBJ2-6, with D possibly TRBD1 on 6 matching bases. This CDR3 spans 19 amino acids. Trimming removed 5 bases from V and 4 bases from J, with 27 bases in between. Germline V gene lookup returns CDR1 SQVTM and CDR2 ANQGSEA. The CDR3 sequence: CSVSEIGTGIILGANVLTF. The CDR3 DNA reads TGCAGCGTTTCTGAAATCGGTACAGGGATTATTTTAGGGGCCAACGTCCTGACTTTC.

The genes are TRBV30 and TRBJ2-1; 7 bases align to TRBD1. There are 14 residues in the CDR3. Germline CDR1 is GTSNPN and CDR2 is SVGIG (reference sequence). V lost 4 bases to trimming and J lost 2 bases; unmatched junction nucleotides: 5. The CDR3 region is CAWTTGVTYNEQFF. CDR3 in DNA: TGTGCCTGGACTACAGGGGTCACCTACAATGAGCAGTTCTTC.

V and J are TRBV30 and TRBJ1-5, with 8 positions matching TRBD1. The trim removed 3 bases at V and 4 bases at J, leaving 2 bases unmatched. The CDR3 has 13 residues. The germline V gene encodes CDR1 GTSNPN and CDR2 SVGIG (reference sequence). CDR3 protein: CAWRDRANQPQHF. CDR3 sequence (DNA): TGTGCCTGGAGGGACAGGGCAAATCAGCCCCAGCATTTT.

CDR3 sequence: CASSSDRGNSPLHF. The CDR3 DNA follows: TGTGCCAGCAGTTCGGACAGGGGAAATTCACCCCTCCACTTT. The chain employs TRBV6-5 and TRBJ1-6, with 9 bases identical to TRBD1. This CDR3 comprises 14 residues. V shed 4 bases, J shed 7 bases, and the junction held 2 bases outside the gene matches. CDR1 is MNHEY and CDR2 is SVGAGI in the germline V gene.

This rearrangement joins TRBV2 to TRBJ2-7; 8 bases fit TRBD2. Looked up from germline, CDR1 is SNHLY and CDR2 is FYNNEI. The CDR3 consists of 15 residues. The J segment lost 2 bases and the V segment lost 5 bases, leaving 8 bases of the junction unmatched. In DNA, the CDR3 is TGTGCCAGCAGTCGCGGGAGGCAGGGACCCTACGAGCAGTACTTC. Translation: CASSRGRQGPYEQYF.

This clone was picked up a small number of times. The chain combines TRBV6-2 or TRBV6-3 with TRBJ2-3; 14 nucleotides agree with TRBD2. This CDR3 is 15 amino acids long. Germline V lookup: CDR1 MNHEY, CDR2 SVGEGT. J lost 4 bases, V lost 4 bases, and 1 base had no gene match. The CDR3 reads CASSSGLAGADTQYF. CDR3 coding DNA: TGTGCCAGCAGTTCGGGACTAGCGGGAGCAGATACGCAGTATTTT.

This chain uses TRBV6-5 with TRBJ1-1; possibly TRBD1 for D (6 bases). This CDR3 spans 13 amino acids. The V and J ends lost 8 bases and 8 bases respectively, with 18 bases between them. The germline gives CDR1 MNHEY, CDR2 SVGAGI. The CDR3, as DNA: TGTGCCAGCCGATTATTAGGACAGCTCGAAGCTTTCTTT. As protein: CASRLLGQLEAFF.

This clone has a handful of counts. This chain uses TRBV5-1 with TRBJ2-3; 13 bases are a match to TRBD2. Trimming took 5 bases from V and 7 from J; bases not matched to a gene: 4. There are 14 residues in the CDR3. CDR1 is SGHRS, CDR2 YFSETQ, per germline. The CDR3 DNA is TGCGCCAGCAGAGAGACTAGCGGGGGGAATACGCAGTATTTT. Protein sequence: CASRETSGGNTQYF. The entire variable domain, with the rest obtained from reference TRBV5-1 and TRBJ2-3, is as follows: KAGVTQTPRYLIKTRGQQVTLSCSPISGHRSVSWYQQTPGQGLQFLFEYFSETQRNKGNFPGRFSGRQFSNSRSEMNVSTLELGDSALYLCASRETSGGNTQYFGPGTRLTVL.

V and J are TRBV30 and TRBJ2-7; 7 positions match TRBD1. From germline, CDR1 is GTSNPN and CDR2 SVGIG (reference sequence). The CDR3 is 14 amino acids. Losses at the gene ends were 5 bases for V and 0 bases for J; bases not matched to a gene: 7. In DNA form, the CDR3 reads TGTGCCTGGGGAAGGGACAGCCTCTCCTACGAGCAGTACTTC. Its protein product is CAWGRDSLSYEQYF.

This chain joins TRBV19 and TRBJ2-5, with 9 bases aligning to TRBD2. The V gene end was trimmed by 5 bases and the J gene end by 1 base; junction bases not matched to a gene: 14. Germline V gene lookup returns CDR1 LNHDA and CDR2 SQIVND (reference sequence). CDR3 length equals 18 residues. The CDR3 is CASSVGHSSGTSQETQYF. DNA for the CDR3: TGTGCCAGTAGTGTCGGCCACTCTAGCGGGACCTCCCAAGAGACCCAGTACTTC.

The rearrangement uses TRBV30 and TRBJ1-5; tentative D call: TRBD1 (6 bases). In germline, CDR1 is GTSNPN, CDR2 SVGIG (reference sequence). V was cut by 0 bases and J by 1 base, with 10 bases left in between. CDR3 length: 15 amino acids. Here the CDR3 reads CAWSVRGGSNQPQHF. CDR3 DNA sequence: TGTGCCTGGAGTGTTCGAGGGGGAAGCAATCAGCCCCAGCATTTT.

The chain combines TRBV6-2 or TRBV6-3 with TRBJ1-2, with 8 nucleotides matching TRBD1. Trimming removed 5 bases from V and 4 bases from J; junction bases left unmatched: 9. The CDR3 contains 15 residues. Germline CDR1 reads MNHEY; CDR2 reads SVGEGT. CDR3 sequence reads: CASSTKATGGYGYTF. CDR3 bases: TGTGCCAGCAGTACGAAAGCAACAGGGGGCTATGGCTACACCTTC.

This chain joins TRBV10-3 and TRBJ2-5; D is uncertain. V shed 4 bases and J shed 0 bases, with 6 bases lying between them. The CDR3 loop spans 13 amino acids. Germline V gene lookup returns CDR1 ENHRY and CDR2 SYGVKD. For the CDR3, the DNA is TGTGCCATCAGTGTTGTCGACCAAGAGACCCAGTACTTC. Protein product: CAISVVDQETQYF.

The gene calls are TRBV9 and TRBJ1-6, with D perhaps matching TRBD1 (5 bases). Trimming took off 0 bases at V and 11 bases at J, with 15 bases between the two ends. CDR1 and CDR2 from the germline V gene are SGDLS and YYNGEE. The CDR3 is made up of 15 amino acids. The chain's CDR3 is CASSVVAGNAPPLHF. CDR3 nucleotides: TGTGCCAGCAGCGTAGTGGCAGGGAATGCCCCACCCCTCCACTTT.

CDR3 residues: CASSRLLGTAFF. CDR3 DNA: TGTGCCAGCAGCCGACTTCTCGGTACGGCTTTCTTT. The rearrangement links TRBV9 to TRBJ1-1; no reliable D call. V gave up 4 bases and J gave up 11 bases, with 15 bases separating them. CDR3 length: 12 residues. Per the germline V gene, CDR1 is SGDLS and CDR2 is YYNGEE.

CDR3 protein: CATSETSGGKETQYF. The CDR3, as DNA: TGTGCCACCAGTGAGACTAGCGGGGGCAAAGAGACCCAGTACTTC. V gene TRBV24-1 combines with J gene TRBJ2-5; TRBD2 agrees at 12 bases. After removal of 4 bases from V and 3 bases from J, the junction contained 2 bases not matched to a gene. Germline lookup yields CDR1 KGHDR and CDR2 SFDVKD. The length of the CDR3 is 15 residues.

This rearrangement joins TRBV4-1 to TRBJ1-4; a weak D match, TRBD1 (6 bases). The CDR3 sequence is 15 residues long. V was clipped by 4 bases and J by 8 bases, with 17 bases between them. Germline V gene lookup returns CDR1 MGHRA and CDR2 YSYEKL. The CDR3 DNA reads TGCGCCAGCAGCCCCATTACAGGGTTTCGAGAAAAACTGTTTTTT. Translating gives CASSPITGFREKLFF.

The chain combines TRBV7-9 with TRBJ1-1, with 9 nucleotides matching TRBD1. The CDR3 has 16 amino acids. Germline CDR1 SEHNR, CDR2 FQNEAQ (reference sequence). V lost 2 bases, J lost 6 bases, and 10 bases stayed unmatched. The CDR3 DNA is TGTGCCAGCAGCTTAAATTCCGGGACAGGGTGGGCTGAAGCTTTCTTT. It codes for CASSLNSGTGWAEAFF.

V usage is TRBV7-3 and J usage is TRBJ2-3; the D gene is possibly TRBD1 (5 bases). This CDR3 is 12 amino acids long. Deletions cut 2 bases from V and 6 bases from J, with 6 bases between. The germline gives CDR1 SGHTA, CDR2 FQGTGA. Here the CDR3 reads CASSLGADTQYF. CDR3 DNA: TGTGCCAGCAGCTTAGGGGCGGATACGCAGTATTTT.

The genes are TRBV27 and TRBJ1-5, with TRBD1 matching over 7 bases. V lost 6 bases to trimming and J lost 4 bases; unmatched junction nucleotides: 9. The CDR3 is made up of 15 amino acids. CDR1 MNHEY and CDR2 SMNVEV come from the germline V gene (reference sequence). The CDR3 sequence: CASSRDSETNQPQHF. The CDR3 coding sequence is TGTGCCAGCAGCAGGGACAGTGAAACTAATCAGCCCCAGCATTTT.

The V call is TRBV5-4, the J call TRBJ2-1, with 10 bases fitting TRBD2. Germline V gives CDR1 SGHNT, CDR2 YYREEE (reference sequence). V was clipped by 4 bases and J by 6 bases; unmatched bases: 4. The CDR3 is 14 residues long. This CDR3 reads CASSQRGGRNEQFF. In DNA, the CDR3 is TGTGCCAGCAGCCAGCGGGGGGGCCGCAATGAGCAGTTCTTC.

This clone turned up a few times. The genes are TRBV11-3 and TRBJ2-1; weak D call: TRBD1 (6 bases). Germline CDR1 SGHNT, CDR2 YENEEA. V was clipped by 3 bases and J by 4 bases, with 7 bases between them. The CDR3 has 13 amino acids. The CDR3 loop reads CASSFGQYNEQFF. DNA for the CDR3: TGTGCCAGCAGCTTTGGACAGTACAATGAGCAGTTCTTC. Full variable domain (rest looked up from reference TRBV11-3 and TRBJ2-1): EAGVVQSPRYKIIEKKQPVAFWCNPISGHNTLYWYLQNLGQGPELLIRYENEEAVDDSQLPKDRFSAERLKGVDSTLKIQPAELGDSAVYLCASSFGQYNEQFFGPGTRLTVL.

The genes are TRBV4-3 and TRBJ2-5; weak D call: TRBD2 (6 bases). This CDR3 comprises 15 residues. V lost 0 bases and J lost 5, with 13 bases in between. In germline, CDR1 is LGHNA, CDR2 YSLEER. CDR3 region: CASSQDHGAGETQYF. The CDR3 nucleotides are TGCGCCAGCAGCCAAGATCACGGGGCGGGGGAGACCCAGTACTTC.

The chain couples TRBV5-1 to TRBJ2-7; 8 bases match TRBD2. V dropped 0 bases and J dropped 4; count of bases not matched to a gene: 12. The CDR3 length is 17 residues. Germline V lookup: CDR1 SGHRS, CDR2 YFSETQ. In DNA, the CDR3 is TGCGCCAGCAGCTTGGGGGCCCCCAGCGGGAGAGTGTACGAGCAGTACTTC. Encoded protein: CASSLGAPSGRVYEQYF. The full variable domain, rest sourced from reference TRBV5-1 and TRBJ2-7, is KAGVTQTPRYLIKTRGQQVTLSCSPISGHRSVSWYQQTPGQGLQFLFEYFSETQRNKGNFPGRFSGRQFSNSRSEMNVSTLELGDSALYLCASSLGAPSGRVYEQYFGPGTRLTVT.